The clone carrying this TCR beta chain has a handful of counts. Its target is not known. As TCR cDNA was made by 5'RACE template switching, a universal primer site and UMIs were added. TCRdb analysed the 5' RACE reads with MiXCR anew, one entry per CDR3 protein. This table holds 300,000 to 350,000 distinct CDR3 sequences, roughly 8% found once. These data belong to a study of T cells after yellow fever vaccination. Notes on the study in general: Although most clonotypes did not, a small share appeared in both CD4 and CD8 compartments. Weaker, the secondary response had a peak occurring faster, on day 5 versus 15. Most primary-vaccination clones reappeared after the booster (approximately 95% CD4, 75% to 90% CD8).

The V segment lost 6 bases and the J segment 4 bases; nucleotides outside the gene matches: 10. The CDR3 loop spans 16 amino acids. Germline V gene sequence: CDR1 SGHAT, CDR2 FQNNGV. The rearrangement joins TRBV11-2 to TRBJ2-3, with 10 bases aligning to TRBD1. The input for sequencing was PBMCs, taken more than 35 days after the first yellow fever vaccination. The receptor was derived from a man between 18 and 29 years old who received the YFV17D yellow fever vaccine. The CDR3 protein is CASRHPGQGRADTQYF. For the CDR3, the DNA is TGTGCCAGCAGACACCCGGGACAGGGGCGGGCAGATACGCAGTATTTT. Using reference TRBV11-2 and TRBJ2-3 for the parts outside the CDR3, the full variable domain is EAGVAQSPRYKIIEKRQSVAFWCNPISGHATLYWYQQILGQGPKLLIQFQNNGVVDDSQLPKDRFSAERLKGVDSTLKIQPAKLEDSAVYLCASRHPGQGRADTQYFGPGTRLTVL.